These 7 T cell receptor beta chains were sequenced from one sample in a study of CD8+CD57+ T cells in acquired aplastic anemia. Genomic DNA constituted the template upon which TCR beta VDJ and CDR3 profiling was performed. TCRdb passed the reads through MiXCR, listing each CDR3 protein once. The data contain roughly 240,000 distinct CDR3 sequences, more than 40% of them seen just once; the ten biggest clones take up under 9%. Individuals selected for sequencing had exhibited CD8+CD57+ cell expansion on flow cytometry. The source material was sorted CD4+, CD8+, or CD8+CD57+ T cells (not recorded which) from PBMCs. Source of these receptors: a human donor with aplastic anemia.

This clonotype occurred a few times. DNA of the CDR3: TGTGCCAGCAGTTTAGGGGTAGCAGGTGGCTACACCTTC. It codes for CASSLGVAGGYTF. This chain links TRBV27 with TRBJ1-2; D remains unclear. The CDR3 covers 13 residues. Germline V gene lookup returns CDR1 MNHEY and CDR2 SMNVEV (reference sequence). V was shortened by 2 bases and J by 7 bases, with 11 bases between the two germline ends.

This clonotype was seen repeatedly, ten times or more. The chain has TRBV20-1 and TRBJ2-7; possible D gene TRBD2, 7 bases. V lost 5 bases and J lost 0, with 11 bases in between. Germline V gene sequence: CDR1 DFQATT, CDR2 SNEGSKA (reference sequence). The CDR3 has 13 amino acids. The CDR3 region is CSAGRDTSYEQYF. CDR3 nucleotide sequence: TGCAGTGCTGGGAGGGACACCTCCTACGAGCAGTACTTC.

This clonotype was seen a handful of times. Sequence at one end of the junction differs from germline and may be a read error. The chain recombines TRBV7-9 with TRBJ2-2; a possible D gene is TRBD2 (6 bases). Germline lookup yields CDR1 SEHNR and CDR2 FQNEAQ (reference sequence). The CDR3 runs to 16 residues. The CDR3 DNA sequence: TGTGCCAGCAGCTTAGTACGGACTTTGAACACCGGGGGGCTGTTTTTT. Translation: CASSLVRTLNTGGLFF.

The J gene is TRBJ2-1, the V gene TRBV10-3, with D perhaps given as TRBD1 or TRBD2 (7 bases each). Germline V lookup: CDR1 ENHRY, CDR2 SYGVKD. The CDR3 consists of 12 residues. Deletions cut 8 bases from V and 4 bases from J, with 9 bases between. CDR3 in amino acids: CAIQGGYNEQFF. CDR3 nucleotide sequence: TGTGCCATCCAGGGGGGGTACAATGAGCAGTTCTTC.

This clonotype showed up many times. V and J are TRBV20-1 and TRBJ2-2; 12 bases match TRBD2. Germline V lookup: CDR1 DFQATT, CDR2 SNEGSKA (reference sequence). The CDR3 is made up of 17 amino acids. Germline trimming cut 0 bases from V and 3 bases from J; bases unmatched to any gene: 5. Here the CDR3 reads CSARDVLAGGYTGELFF. DNA of the CDR3: TGCAGTGCTAGAGATGTACTAGCGGGGGGATACACCGGGGAGCTGTTTTTT.

The chain has TRBV2 and TRBJ2-7; TRBD1 matches 7 bases. Germline assignment: CDR1 SNHLY and CDR2 FYNNEI. V gave up 5 bases and J gave up 5 bases; unmatched junction bases: 15. The CDR3 is 16 amino acids. The CDR3 DNA is TGTGCCAGCAGTCACCCAACAGGGGCTGGCCTCCACGAGCAGTACTTC. This gives the protein CASSHPTGAGLHEQYF. The variable domain in full, completed from reference TRBV2 and TRBJ2-7, reads EPEVTQTPSHQVTQMGQEVILRCVPISNHLYFYWYRQILGQKVEFLVSFYNNEISEKSEIFDDQFSVERPDGSNFTLKIRSTKLEDSAMYFCASSHPTGAGLHEQYFGPGTRLTVT.

This chain connects TRBV20-1 to TRBJ2-7; D remains ambiguous. The V gene lost 0 bases and the J gene lost 1 base, with 13 bases spanning the gap. CDR3 length equals 15 residues. CDR1 is DFQATT and CDR2 is SNEGSKA in the germline V gene (reference sequence). The CDR3 region is CSARENLYESYEQYF. The CDR3, as DNA: TGCAGTGCTAGAGAAAATTTGTATGAGTCCTACGAGCAGTACTTC.